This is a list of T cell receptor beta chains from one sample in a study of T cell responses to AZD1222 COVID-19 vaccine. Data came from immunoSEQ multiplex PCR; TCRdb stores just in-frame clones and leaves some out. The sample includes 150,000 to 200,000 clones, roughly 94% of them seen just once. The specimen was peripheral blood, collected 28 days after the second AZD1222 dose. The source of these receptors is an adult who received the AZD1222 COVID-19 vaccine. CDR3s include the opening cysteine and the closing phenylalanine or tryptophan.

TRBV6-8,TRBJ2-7,CASSDRSSEQYF
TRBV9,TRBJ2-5,CASSVTSGGRNGQYF
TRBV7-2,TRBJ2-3,CASSLVTSETDTQYF
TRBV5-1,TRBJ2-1,CASSFLDGDNEQFF
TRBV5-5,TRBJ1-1,CASKNDAGYTEAFF
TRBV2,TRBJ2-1,CASRERTSGGSGEQFF
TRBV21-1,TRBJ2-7,CASINPRGNTGTYEQYF
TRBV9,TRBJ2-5,CASSVGGGQGFWETQYF
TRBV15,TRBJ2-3,CATSRDFGLAGGTHTQYF
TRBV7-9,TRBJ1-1,CASSLLRAGRTEAFF
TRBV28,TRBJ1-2,CASMGSTYGYTF
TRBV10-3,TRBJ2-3,CAISGGTSGVTDTQYF
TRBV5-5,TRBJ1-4,CASSSGDRGIRNNEKLFF
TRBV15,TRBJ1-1,CATSRSGTEAFF
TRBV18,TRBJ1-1,CASRPGGANTEAFF
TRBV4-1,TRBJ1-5,CASSQQEGSNQPQHF
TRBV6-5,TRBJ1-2,CASSLEGYGYTF
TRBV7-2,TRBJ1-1,CASSLRQGHTEAFF
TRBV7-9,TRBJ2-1,CASSSDWPVHEQFF
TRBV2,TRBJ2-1,CASRRDREVGEQFF
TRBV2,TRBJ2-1,CASSGGAVSYNEQFF
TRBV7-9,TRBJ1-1,CASSSRQGARTFF
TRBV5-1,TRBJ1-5,CASSFDGYDQPQHF
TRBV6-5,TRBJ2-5,CASSLAGPVIQYF
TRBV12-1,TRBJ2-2,CASSFPRTPNTGELFF
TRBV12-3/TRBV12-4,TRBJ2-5,CASRTRQETQYF